A selection of T cell receptor beta chains follows, all from one sample in a study of CD8 T cells in Susac syndrome. MiXCR, applied by TCRdb to the immunoSEQ multiplex PCR reads, yields one record per CDR3 protein. The data contain approximately 94,000 distinct CDR3 sequences, 95% of them singletons. What was sequenced was CD8+ T cells from PBMCs. The receptors originated from a human donor with Susac syndrome. The CDR3 runs from the conserved cysteine through the conserved F or W. The order of the fields is clone size, D gene, V gene, J gene, CDR3 protein, CDR3 DNA. A D gene is named only where the DNA matches it firmly. Rows give clone size only sometimes, using once, few, many, or a class for an expanded clone.

clone_size: .; d_call: .; v_call: TRBV24-1; j_call: TRBJ2-3; cdr3_aa: CATSDGLDTDTQYF; cdr3_nt: TGTGCCACCAGTGATGGGCTAGACACAGATACGCAGTATTTT
clone_size: .; d_call: .; v_call: TRBV5-1; j_call: TRBJ1-1; cdr3_aa: CASSSGQPNTEAFF; cdr3_nt: TGCGCCAGCAGCTCCGGACAGCCGAACACTGAAGCTTTCTTT
clone_size: .; d_call: TRBD2; v_call: TRBV24-1; j_call: TRBJ2-3; cdr3_aa: CATSDPILAGTTDTQYF; cdr3_nt: TGTGCCACCAGTGACCCCATACTAGCGGGGACCACAGATACGCAGTATTTT
clone_size: once; d_call: TRBD1; v_call: TRBV29-1; j_call: TRBJ2-1; cdr3_aa: CSAAGDSTYNEQFF; cdr3_nt: TGCAGCGCAGCCGGGGACAGCACCTACAATGAGCAGTTCTTC
clone_size: .; d_call: .; v_call: TRBV2; j_call: TRBJ1-1; cdr3_aa: CASSDSGGPNTEAFF; cdr3_nt: TGTGCCAGCAGTGATTCTGGGGGCCCGAACACTGAAGCTTTCTTT
clone_size: .; d_call: TRBD1; v_call: TRBV6-2/TRBV6-3; j_call: TRBJ2-1; cdr3_aa: CASSYQTGGNEQFF; cdr3_nt: TGTGCCAGCAGTTACCAGACAGGGGGGAATGAGCAGTTCTTC
clone_size: .; d_call: TRBD2; v_call: TRBV12-3/TRBV12-4; j_call: TRBJ2-1; cdr3_aa: CASSRTSGGVNEQFF; cdr3_nt: TGTGCCAGCAGCCGGACTAGCGGGGGGGTGAATGAGCAGTTCTTC
clone_size: .; d_call: .; v_call: TRBV4-2; j_call: TRBJ1-1; cdr3_aa: CASSQVRDGGTEAFF; cdr3_nt: TGTGCCAGCAGCCAAGTGCGGGACGGCGGCACTGAAGCTTTCTTT
clone_size: .; d_call: .; v_call: TRBV20-1; j_call: TRBJ2-4; cdr3_aa: CSASFSGARNIQYF; cdr3_nt: TGCAGTGCTAGTTTTAGTGGGGCCAGGAACATTCAGTACTTC
clone_size: .; d_call: .; v_call: TRBV23-1; j_call: TRBJ1-4; cdr3_aa: CASSQYTQNEKLFF; cdr3_nt: TGCGCCAGCAGTCAATATACTCAGAATGAAAAACTGTTTTTT
clone_size: .; d_call: TRBD2; v_call: TRBV4-2; j_call: TRBJ2-3; cdr3_aa: CASSQDGSGGDTQYF; cdr3_nt: TGTGCCAGCAGCCAAGATGGTAGCGGGGGTGATACGCAGTATTTT
clone_size: .; d_call: .; v_call: TRBV13; j_call: TRBJ2-7; cdr3_aa: CASSGERSTLSDEQYF; cdr3_nt: TGTGCCAGCAGCGGCGAGAGGTCCACCCTCTCCGACGAGCAGTACTTC
clone_size: .; d_call: .; v_call: TRBV23-1; j_call: TRBJ2-3; cdr3_aa: CAIPGRDTQYF; cdr3_nt: TGCGCCATCCCAGGGAGGGATACGCAGTATTTT
clone_size: .; d_call: TRBD2; v_call: TRBV2; j_call: TRBJ2-1; cdr3_aa: CATPQGLAAGHEQFF; cdr3_nt: TGTGCCACACCCCAGGGACTAGCGGCGGGCCACGAGCAGTTCTTC
clone_size: .; d_call: TRBD1; v_call: TRBV2; j_call: TRBJ1-5; cdr3_aa: CASRPPGQANQPQHF; cdr3_nt: TGTGCCAGCAGACCTCCGGGACAGGCTAATCAGCCCCAGCATTTT
clone_size: once; d_call: TRBD1; v_call: TRBV6-5; j_call: TRBJ1-2; cdr3_aa: CASSTGGAAGYTF; cdr3_nt: TGTGCCAGCAGTACAGGGGGCGCAGCTGGCTACACCTTC
clone_size: .; d_call: TRBD1; v_call: TRBV16; j_call: TRBJ2-1; cdr3_aa: CASSPGQGSYNEQFF; cdr3_nt: TGTGCCAGCAGCCCGGGACAGGGCTCCTACAATGAGCAGTTCTTC
clone_size: few; d_call: .; v_call: TRBV12-3/TRBV12-4; j_call: TRBJ2-2; cdr3_aa: CASSLSVGELFF; cdr3_nt: TGTGCCAGCAGTTTATCAGTCGGGGAGCTGTTTTTT
clone_size: .; d_call: .; v_call: TRBV29-1; j_call: TRBJ2-5; cdr3_aa: CSVESSGWGQETQYF; cdr3_nt: TGCAGCGTTGAATCCTCAGGGTGGGGCCAAGAGACCCAGTACTTC
clone_size: .; d_call: TRBD2; v_call: TRBV29-1; j_call: TRBJ2-7; cdr3_aa: CSGTSDSYEQYF; cdr3_nt: TGCAGCGGTACTAGCGACTCCTACGAGCAGTACTTC
clone_size: .; d_call: .; v_call: TRBV10-1; j_call: TRBJ2-2; cdr3_aa: CASSEDPTNTGELFF; cdr3_nt: TGCGCCAGCAGTGAGGACCCGACGAACACCGGGGAGCTGTTTTTT
clone_size: .; d_call: .; v_call: TRBV9; j_call: TRBJ2-1; cdr3_aa: CASRGGNEQFF; cdr3_nt: TGTGCCAGCAGAGGAGGCAATGAGCAGTTCTTC
clone_size: .; d_call: .; v_call: TRBV20-1; j_call: TRBJ2-1; cdr3_aa: CSAREQEQFF; cdr3_nt: TGCAGTGCTAGAGAGCAGGAGCAGTTCTTC
clone_size: .; d_call: .; v_call: TRBV7-9; j_call: TRBJ1-2; cdr3_aa: CASSQQGREYGYTF; cdr3_nt: TGTGCCAGCAGCCAACAGGGAAGGGAATATGGCTACACCTTC
clone_size: .; d_call: .; v_call: TRBV29-1; j_call: TRBJ2-7; cdr3_aa: CSVAGGAYEQYF; cdr3_nt: TGCAGCGTAGCCGGAGGGGCCTACGAGCAGTACTTC
clone_size: .; d_call: .; v_call: TRBV5-1; j_call: TRBJ2-3; cdr3_aa: CASSLESTTDTQYF; cdr3_nt: TGCGCCAGCAGCTTGGAGTCCACCACAGATACGCAGTATTTT
clone_size: .; d_call: .; v_call: TRBV28; j_call: TRBJ2-7; cdr3_aa: CASSLSPDEQYF; cdr3_nt: TGTGCCAGCAGTCTCTCCCCGGACGAGCAGTACTTC
clone_size: .; d_call: .; v_call: TRBV3-1; j_call: TRBJ2-2; cdr3_aa: CASSLVGGNTGELFF; cdr3_nt: TGTGCCAGCAGCCTCGTGGGGGGGAACACCGGGGAGCTGTTTTTT
clone_size: .; d_call: .; v_call: TRBV5-1; j_call: TRBJ2-5; cdr3_aa: CASSLEGPETQYF; cdr3_nt: TGCGCCAGCAGCTTGGAGGGTCCGGAGACCCAGTACTTC
clone_size: .; d_call: TRBD1; v_call: TRBV20-1; j_call: TRBJ2-5; cdr3_aa: CSATTGVVETQYF; cdr3_nt: TGCAGTGCAACCACAGGGGTGGTAGAGACCCAGTACTTC
clone_size: .; d_call: .; v_call: TRBV14; j_call: TRBJ1-1; cdr3_aa: CASSFPGSLVTEAFF; cdr3_nt: TGTGCCAGCAGCTTCCCGGGATCCCTGGTAACTGAAGCTTTCTTT
clone_size: .; d_call: .; v_call: TRBV29-1; j_call: TRBJ2-7; cdr3_aa: CSVDQGGHEQYF; cdr3_nt: TGCAGCGTTGATCAGGGGGGCCACGAGCAGTACTTC
clone_size: .; d_call: .; v_call: TRBV6-6; j_call: TRBJ1-2; cdr3_aa: CASSQDGYTF; cdr3_nt: TGTGCCAGCAGTCAGGATGGCTACACCTTC
clone_size: .; d_call: .; v_call: TRBV13; j_call: TRBJ2-7; cdr3_aa: CAGTRDSSYEQYF; cdr3_nt: TGTGCCGGAACAAGGGACTCTTCCTACGAGCAGTACTTC
clone_size: once; d_call: .; v_call: TRBV18; j_call: TRBJ1-2; cdr3_aa: CASSPSRTGGDGYTF; cdr3_nt: TGTGCCAGCTCACCATCGAGGACCGGGGGCGATGGCTACACCTTC
clone_size: .; d_call: .; v_call: TRBV18; j_call: TRBJ2-7; cdr3_aa: CASSQSATYEQYF; cdr3_nt: TGTGCCAGCTCACAGTCAGCCACCTACGAGCAGTACTTC